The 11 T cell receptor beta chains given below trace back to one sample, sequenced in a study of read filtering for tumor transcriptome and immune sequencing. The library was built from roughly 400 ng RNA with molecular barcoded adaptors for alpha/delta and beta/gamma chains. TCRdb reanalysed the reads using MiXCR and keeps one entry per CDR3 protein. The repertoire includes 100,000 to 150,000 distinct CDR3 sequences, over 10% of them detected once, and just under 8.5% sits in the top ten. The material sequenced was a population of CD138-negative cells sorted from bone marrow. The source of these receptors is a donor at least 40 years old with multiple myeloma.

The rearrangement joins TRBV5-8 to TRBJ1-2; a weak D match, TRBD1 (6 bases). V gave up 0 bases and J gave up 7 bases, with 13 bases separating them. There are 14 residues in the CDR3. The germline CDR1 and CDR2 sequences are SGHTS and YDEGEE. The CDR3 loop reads CASSLAGGAGGYTF. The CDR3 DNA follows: TGTGCCAGCAGCTTGGCGGGGGGCGCAGGTGGCTACACCTTC.

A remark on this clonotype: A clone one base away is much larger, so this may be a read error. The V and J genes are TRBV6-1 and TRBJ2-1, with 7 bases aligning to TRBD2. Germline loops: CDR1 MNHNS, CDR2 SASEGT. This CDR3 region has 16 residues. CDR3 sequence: CASSEEGGSPYNEQSF. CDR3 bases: TGTGCCAGCAGTGAAGAGGGCGGGAGCCCTTACAATGAGCAGTCCTTC.

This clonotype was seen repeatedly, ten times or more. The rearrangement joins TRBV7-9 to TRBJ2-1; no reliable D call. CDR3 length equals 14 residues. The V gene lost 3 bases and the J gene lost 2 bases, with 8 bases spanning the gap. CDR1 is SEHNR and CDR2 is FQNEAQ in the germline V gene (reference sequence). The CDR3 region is CASSFHSAYNEQFF. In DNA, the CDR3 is TGTGCCAGCAGCTTTCACAGCGCCTACAATGAGCAGTTCTTC.

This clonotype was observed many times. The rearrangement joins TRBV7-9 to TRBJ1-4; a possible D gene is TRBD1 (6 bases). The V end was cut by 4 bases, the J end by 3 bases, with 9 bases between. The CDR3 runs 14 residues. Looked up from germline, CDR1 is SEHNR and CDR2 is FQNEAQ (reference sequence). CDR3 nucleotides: TGTGCCAGCAGCTCACAGGGATCTAATGAAAAACTGTTTTTT. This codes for CASSSQGSNEKLFF.

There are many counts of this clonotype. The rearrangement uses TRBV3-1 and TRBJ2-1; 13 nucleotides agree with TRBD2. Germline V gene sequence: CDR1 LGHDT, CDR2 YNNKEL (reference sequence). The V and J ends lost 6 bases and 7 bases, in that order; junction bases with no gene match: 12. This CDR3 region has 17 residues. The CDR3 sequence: CASSPRPGLAGYNEQFF. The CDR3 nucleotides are TGTGCCAGCAGTCCCCGACCGGGACTAGCGGGATATAATGAGCAGTTCTTC.

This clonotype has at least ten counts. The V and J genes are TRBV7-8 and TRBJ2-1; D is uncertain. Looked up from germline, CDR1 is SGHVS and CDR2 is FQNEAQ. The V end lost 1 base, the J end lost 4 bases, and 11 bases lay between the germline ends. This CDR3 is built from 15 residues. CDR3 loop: CASSLEPTGYNEQFF. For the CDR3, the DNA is TGTGCCAGCAGCTTAGAACCGACCGGATACAATGAGCAGTTCTTC.

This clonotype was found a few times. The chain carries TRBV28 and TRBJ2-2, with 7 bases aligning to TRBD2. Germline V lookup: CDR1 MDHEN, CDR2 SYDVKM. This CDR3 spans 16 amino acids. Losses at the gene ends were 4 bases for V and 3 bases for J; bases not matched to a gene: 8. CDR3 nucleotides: TGTGCCAGCAGTTCGCCGGGGGGAAGGCACACCGGGGAGCTGTTTTTT. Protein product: CASSSPGGRHTGELFF.

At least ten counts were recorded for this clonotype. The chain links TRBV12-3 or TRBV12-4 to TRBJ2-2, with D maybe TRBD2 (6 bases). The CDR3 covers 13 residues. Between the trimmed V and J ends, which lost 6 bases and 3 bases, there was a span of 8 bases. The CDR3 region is CASRLAYTGELFF. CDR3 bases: TGTGCCAGCAGACTAGCCTACACCGGGGAGCTGTTTTTT.

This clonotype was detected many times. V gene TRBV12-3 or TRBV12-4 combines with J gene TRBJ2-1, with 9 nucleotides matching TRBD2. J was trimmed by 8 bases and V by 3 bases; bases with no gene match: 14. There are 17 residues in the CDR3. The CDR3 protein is CASSFRRSAGGPHEQFF. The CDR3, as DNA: TGTGCCAGCAGTTTTAGACGTTCGGCGGGAGGGCCCCATGAGCAGTTCTTC.

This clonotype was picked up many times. The CDR3 region is CASSGTVDTDTQYF. The CDR3 nucleotides are TGTGCCAGCAGCGGGACGGTGGACACAGATACGCAGTATTTT. The V gene is TRBV11-2, the J gene TRBJ2-3; the D call may be TRBD1 or TRBD2 (5 bases each). The CDR3 consists of 14 residues. V lost 5 bases, J lost 2 bases, and 11 bases lay in between. CDR1 and CDR2 (germline): SGHAT, FQNNGV. Combining the CDR3 with reference TRBV11-2 and TRBJ2-3 gives the whole variable domain EAGVAQSPRYKIIEKRQSVAFWCNPISGHATLYWYQQILGQGPKLLIQFQNNGVVDDSQLPKDRFSAERLKGVDSTLKIQPAKLEDSAVYLCASSGTVDTDTQYFGPGTRLTVL.

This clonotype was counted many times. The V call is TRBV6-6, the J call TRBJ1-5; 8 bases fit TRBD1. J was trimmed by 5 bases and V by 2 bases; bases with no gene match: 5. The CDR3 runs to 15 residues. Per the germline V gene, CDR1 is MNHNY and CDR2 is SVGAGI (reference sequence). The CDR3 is CASSYSTGGDQPQHF. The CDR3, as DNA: TGTGCCAGCAGTTACAGTACAGGGGGTGATCAGCCCCAGCATTTT.